Below, 27 T cell receptor beta chains from the same sample are listed, as sequenced in a study of memory CD4+ T cells and cytomegalovirus serostatus. The sort gate was single viable CD3+CD4+CD8-CD45RO+ cells for memory CD4+ T cells. Produced via immunoSEQ multiplex PCR; TCRdb's table is partial and in-frame only. The repertoire holds 75,000 to 95,000 clones, with over 80% as singletons. Material: memory CD4+ T cells from blood. Receptors originate from an adult in good health and CMV-seronegative.

The V and J genes are TRBV5-4 and TRBJ2-5; D unresolved. Trimming took 0 bases from V and 5 from J, leaving 8 bases between them. The CDR3 is made up of 13 amino acids. Germline CDR1 SGHNT, CDR2 YYREEE (reference sequence). The chain's CDR3 is CASSLDFAETQYF. CDR3 sequence (DNA): TGTGCCAGCAGCTTGGATTTCGCCGAGACCCAGTACTTC.

This chain uses TRBV5-1 with TRBJ2-1, with 10 bases matching TRBD2. J was trimmed by 15 bases and V by 6 bases; bases with no gene match: 15. This CDR3 has 14 amino acids. Germline V lookup: CDR1 SGHRS, CDR2 YFSETQ. The CDR3 protein is CASTQATSGVSRFF. As DNA, the CDR3 is TGCGCCAGCACCCAAGCTACTAGCGGGGTATCAAGGTTCTTC.

This clone has only a few counts. This rearrangement joins TRBV6-5 to TRBJ1-6, with D hard to call. Trimming removed 3 bases at V and 6 bases at J, with 9 bases between. Germline CDR1 and CDR2: MNHEY and SVGAGI. The CDR3 is 14 residues long. CDR3 sequence (DNA): TGTGCCAGCAGTTATCGGGAGGGTAATTCACCCCTCCACTTT. Translation: CASSYREGNSPLHF.

V and J are TRBV28 and TRBJ1-6; a possible D gene is TRBD1 (5 bases). The CDR3 runs 14 residues. Trimming removed 5 bases at V and 10 bases at J, with 15 bases between. CDR1 is MDHEN and CDR2 is SYDVKM in the germline V gene. CDR3 sequence reads: CASSLGTSLSPLHF. CDR3 in DNA: TGTGCCAGCAGTCTCGGGACCTCATTATCACCCCTCCACTTT.

V and J are TRBV6-1 and TRBJ2-1, with no clear D. The germline CDR1 and CDR2 sequences are MNHNS and SASEGT. The CDR3 length is 12 residues. V lost 4 bases, J lost 3 bases, and 4 bases lay in between. CDR3 nucleotides: TGTGCCAGCAGTGTAAACTACAATGAGCAGTTCTTC. Translated, it gives CASSVNYNEQFF.

This chain links TRBV5-6 with TRBJ2-5, with D uncertain. The V end was cut by 1 base, the J end by 5 bases, with 9 bases between. Germline assignment: CDR1 SGHDT and CDR2 YYEEEE. The CDR3 runs 13 residues. CDR3 in amino acids: CASSLFDRETQYF. In DNA form, the CDR3 reads TGTGCCAGCAGCTTGTTCGACCGGGAGACCCAGTACTTC. The variable domain in full, with the rest retrieved from reference TRBV5-6 and TRBJ2-5, is DAGVTQSPTHLIKTRGQQVTLRCSPKSGHDTVSWYQQALGQGPQFIFQYYEEEERQRGNFPDRFSGHQFPNYSSELNVNALLLGDSALYLCASSLFDRETQYFGPGTRLLVL.

The rearrangement joins TRBV10-2 to TRBJ2-3, with 13 bases aligning to TRBD2. Per the germline V gene, CDR1 is WSHSY and CDR2 is SAAADI. The CDR3 extends over 15 amino acids. J gave up 4 bases and V 10 bases, and 8 bases lay outside the gene matches. The CDR3 here is CATRLAGGRADTQYF. CDR3 nucleotide sequence: TGCGCCACACGACTAGCGGGGGGTAGGGCAGATACGCAGTATTTT.

In this sample, this clone turned up a few times. The V call is TRBV10-3, the J call TRBJ1-6; the match to TRBD1 covers 9 bases. Trimming cost V 3 bases and J 5 bases; bases outside gene matches: 2. The CDR3 consists of 15 residues. Looked up from germline, CDR1 is ENHRY and CDR2 is SYGVKD. The CDR3 is CAISDGTGNNSPLHF. In DNA form, the CDR3 reads TGTGCCATCAGTGATGGGACAGGGAATAATTCACCCCTCCACTTT.

The rearrangement joins TRBV4-1 to TRBJ1-5, with 7 bases that match TRBD1. The CDR3 runs to 16 residues. V lost 3 bases to trimming and J lost 4 bases; unmatched junction nucleotides: 9. CDR1 MGHRA and CDR2 YSYEKL come from the germline V gene. The DNA for the CDR3 is TGCGCCAGCAGCCAGTGGCCGACAGGGCAAAATCAGCCCCAGCATTTT. This encodes CASSQWPTGQNQPQHF.

V and J are TRBV7-8 and TRBJ2-3; 8 nucleotides agree with TRBD1. CDR1 is SGHVS and CDR2 is FQNEAQ in the germline V gene. The CDR3 covers 15 residues. Trimming took 5 bases from V and 2 from J; bases not matched to a gene: 6. The CDR3 here is CASSPSQGDTDTQYF. CDR3 nucleotide sequence: TGTGCCAGCAGCCCTTCACAGGGGGACACAGATACGCAGTATTTT.

The genes are TRBV2 and TRBJ1-4; unclear D gene. V dropped 11 bases and J dropped 5 bases, with 18 bases sitting between them. CDR1 SNHLY and CDR2 FYNNEI come from the germline V gene. CDR3 size: 14 residues. The CDR3, as DNA: TGTGCCGGAGCCAAGGACGGAAGCAATGAAAAACTGTTTTTT. Its protein is CAGAKDGSNEKLFF.

The genes are TRBV2 and TRBJ1-5, with no clear D. This CDR3 is built from 11 residues. Germline V CDR1 and CDR2: SNHLY, FYNNEI. Trimming pared 5 bases from V and 4 bases from J, leaving 3 bases between. CDR3 sequence: CASSLNQPQHF. Written as DNA, the CDR3 is TGTGCCAGCAGTCTTAATCAGCCCCAGCATTTT.

The genes are TRBV7-9 and TRBJ1-5; TRBD1 is a possible D gene (5 bases). V gave up 4 bases and J gave up 6 bases, with 10 bases separating them. This CDR3 has 13 residues. Germline V gene sequence: CDR1 SEHNR, CDR2 FQNEAQ (reference sequence). The CDR3, as DNA: TGTGCCAGCAGCTGGGAAGGGACTCAGCCCCAGCATTTT. As protein: CASSWEGTQPQHF.

This clone was counted a single time. V gene TRBV6-5 combines with J gene TRBJ2-7; D could derive from TRBD1 or TRBD2 (5 bases each). CDR3 length: 13 amino acids. V lost 6 bases and J 4 bases, leaving 13 bases between the germline ends. The germline V gene has CDR1 MNHEY and CDR2 SVGAGI. The CDR3 here is CASRLDTRYEQYF. The DNA of the CDR3 is TGTGCCAGCAGGCTGGACACTAGATACGAGCAGTACTTC.

This clone counts as medium-sized. The chain employs TRBV18 and TRBJ1-4; D remains ambiguous. The CDR3 runs to 13 residues. V was pared by 0 bases and J by 8 bases, with 7 bases between. In germline, CDR1 is KGHSH, CDR2 LQKENI. Written as DNA, the CDR3 is TGTGCCAGCTCACCACCCGGGAGGGAAAAACTGTTTTTT. Protein product: CASSPPGREKLFF.

The V and J genes are TRBV5-5 and TRBJ1-1; TRBD1 matches at 12 bases. From germline, CDR1 is SGHKS and CDR2 YYEKEE (reference sequence). Trimming cost V 4 bases and J 0 bases; bases outside gene matches: 4. There are 16 residues in the CDR3. CDR3 loop: CASSPGTGGLNTEAFF. CDR3 DNA sequence: TGTGCCAGCAGCCCAGGGACAGGGGGCCTGAACACTGAAGCTTTCTTT.

V and J are TRBV6-5 and TRBJ2-3; TRBD2 is a possible D gene (5 bases). Trimming stripped 7 bases from V and 5 bases from J, with 19 bases between. CDR3 length: 15 amino acids. Looked up from germline, CDR1 is MNHEY and CDR2 is SVGAGI. This chain's CDR3 is CASMLGLSPKDTQYF. CDR3 sequence (DNA): TGTGCCAGCATGCTAGGACTCTCTCCAAAAGATACGCAGTATTTT.

The V and J genes are TRBV25-1 and TRBJ1-1; D possibly corresponds to TRBD1 (5 bases). Deletions cut 4 bases from V and 5 bases from J, with 11 bases between. The germline CDR1 and CDR2 sequences are MGHDK and SYGVNS. The CDR3 sequence is 13 residues long. CDR3 sequence (DNA): TGTGCCAGCAGTGTTGGGGGTAGGACTGAAGCTTTCTTT. Protein product: CASSVGGRTEAFF.

This rearrangement joins TRBV5-4 to TRBJ2-2; the D gene is possibly TRBD1 (7 bases). V dropped 1 base and J dropped 4 bases, with 26 bases sitting between them. Germline V gene data show CDR1 as SGHNT and CDR2 as YYREEE (reference sequence). CDR3 length: 20 residues. CDR3 bases: TGTGCCAGCAGCTTGTACGGGAGTTTGAGGGGGCGTCGGGGCACCGGGGAGCTGTTTTTT. Translating gives CASSLYGSLRGRRGTGELFF.

J is TRBJ1-2 and V is TRBV28, with a possible D match to TRBD1 (5 bases). This CDR3 contains 16 residues. V was trimmed by 6 bases and J by 1 base, leaving 18 bases between them. From germline, CDR1 is MDHEN and CDR2 SYDVKM. The CDR3 DNA reads TGTGCCAGCAGCTCTCCCCCGGGACTTAATAACTATGGCTACACCTTC. Its translation: CASSSPPGLNNYGYTF.

The chain combines TRBV11-2 with TRBJ2-1; TRBD1 might be the D (6 bases). V was pared by 0 bases and J by 6 bases, with 12 bases between. The germline gives CDR1 SGHAT, CDR2 FQNNGV. The CDR3 is made up of 15 amino acids. CDR3 protein: CASSLDLGTRNEQFF. The CDR3 coding sequence is TGTGCCAGCAGCTTAGATCTGGGGACACGCAATGAGCAGTTCTTC.

The chain uses TRBV11-3 and TRBJ2-2; D perhaps matches TRBD1 (6 bases). The ends were cut back, 5 bases at V and 0 bases at J, with 13 bases in the middle. The germline V gene has CDR1 SGHNT and CDR2 YENEEA. This CDR3 is 16 amino acids long. The CDR3 coding sequence is TGTGCCAGCAGCCCCCGACAGGTGGCGAACACCGGGGAGCTGTTTTTT. Amino acids: CASSPRQVANTGELFF.

The chain joins TRBV11-2 to TRBJ2-5; D is perhaps TRBD2 (6 bases). This CDR3 spans 14 amino acids. V was trimmed by 4 bases and J by 1 base, leaving 10 bases between them. From germline, CDR1 is SGHAT and CDR2 FQNNGV. CDR3 sequence reads: CASSSLGGQETQYF. As DNA, the CDR3 is TGTGCCAGCAGCTCGCTGGGGGGCCAAGAGACCCAGTACTTC.

The chain carries TRBV4-1 and TRBJ2-1, with 10 nucleotides matching TRBD2. Per germline, CDR1 MGHRA and CDR2 YSYEKL. The V segment lost 2 bases and the J segment 5 bases; nucleotides outside the gene matches: 15. The CDR3 extends over 19 amino acids. The CDR3 DNA sequence: TGCGCCAGCAGCCAACGACGGCTGTGGGAAGCGGGGGGGGACAATGAGCAGTTCTTC. Protein: CASSQRRLWEAGGDNEQFF.

The sample holds a few counts of this clone. The chain carries TRBV6-1 and TRBJ1-3; D is uncertain. The V and J ends lost 6 bases and 6 bases respectively, with 9 bases between them. CDR1 MNHNS and CDR2 SASEGT come from the germline V gene. The CDR3 extends over 12 amino acids. The CDR3 protein is CASSGPENTIYF. The CDR3 DNA is TGTGCCAGCAGCGGCCCGGAAAACACCATATATTTT.

The V and J genes are TRBV5-1 and TRBJ1-5, with D unclear. The CDR3 spans 16 residues. Trimming took off 4 bases at V and 1 base at J, with 15 bases between the two ends. Germline CDR1 and CDR2: SGHRS and YFSETQ. CDR3 nucleotides: TGCGCCAGCAGCCAACCAGGTTCCGGCAGCAATCAGCCCCAGCATTTT. The encoded protein is CASSQPGSGSNQPQHF.

This chain joins TRBV6-1 and TRBJ1-2; a weak D match, TRBD1 (5 bases). In germline, CDR1 is MNHNS, CDR2 SASEGT. This CDR3 has 14 amino acids. Trimming shortened V by 3 bases and J by 3 bases, and 11 bases separated the two germline ends. This chain's CDR3 is CASSDWGEDYGYTF. The CDR3 coding sequence is TGTGCCAGCAGTGATTGGGGGGAGGACTATGGCTACACCTTC.